This T cell receptor beta chain was identified during a study of beta chain features in type 1 diabetes. This clone occurred once. Germline V gene lookup returns CDR1 SGHRS and CDR2 YFSETQ. The CDR3 consists of 15 residues. Unmatched junction bases numbered 8, after V lost 3 bases and J lost 7 bases. The isolated RNA, all of it, was reverse transcribed, so expressed TCRB transcripts were what got sequenced. Sequencing was performed with immunoSEQ multiplex PCR; in TCRdb, only in-frame clones are kept and a portion is missing. The table lists roughly 41,000 clones, approximately 49% of them singletons, with roughly 0.7% in the top ten.

This chain joins TRBV5-1 and TRBJ2-1; 9 nucleotides agree with TRBD1. Sequenced input: central memory CD4+ T cells from blood. The source is a woman between 18 and 29 years old in good health. The CDR3 here is CASSSVLTGGNEQFF. The CDR3 DNA is TGCGCCAGCAGCTCTGTCCTGACAGGGGGGAATGAGCAGTTCTTC.